The source of this T cell receptor beta chain is a study of blood T cell repertoires in COVID-19. Overall study context: From the United States, Italy and Spain came samples of acute and convalescent COVID-19. T cells, B-cell-depleted T cells, or PBMCs provided the cDNA or gDNA that served as material.

How the authors handled the data: The authors estimated nucleated cell counts from reference gene primer amplification. Assay: immunoSEQ multiplex PCR; the TCRdb copy retains only in-frame clones and omits some. The V and J calls and clone size come from that table; D and trimming were worked out from the DNA. The data show just over 350,000 clones, with 65% to 90% seen just once and roughly 7.2% held by the top ten. V was pared by 3 bases and J by 3 bases, with 5 bases between. CDR1 is LNHDA and CDR2 is SQIVND in the germline V gene (reference sequence). The CDR3 is 12 amino acids. The Seattle site enrolled patients during active infection and followed them longitudinally.

This TCR was recovered from an older woman with COVID-19, enrolled during active disease. Sequencing input: peripheral blood. J is TRBJ1-1 and V is TRBV19, with unresolved D. The CDR3 region is CASSIGYTEAFF. The CDR3 DNA sequence: TGTGCCAGTAGTATCGGGTACACTGAAGCTTTCTTT.